This is a list of T cell receptor beta chains from one sample in a study of blood T cell repertoires in COVID-19. Sequencing was performed with immunoSEQ multiplex PCR; in TCRdb, only in-frame clones are kept and a portion is missing. The profile shows roughly 380,000 clones, around nine tenths of them singletons. The specimen sequenced was peripheral blood. These TCRs come from a woman aged 60-70 years with COVID-19, enrolled during active disease. Both conserved end residues are part of each CDR3. Each record gives: D gene, J gene, clone size, V gene, CDR3 DNA, CDR3 protein. The D gene is left open where the match is weak. Rows give clone size only sometimes, using once, few, many, or a class for an expanded clone.

>TRBD2|TRBJ2-7|once|TRBV9
TGTGCCAGCAGCGTTAGCGGGGGGAGCTCCTACGAGCAGTACTTC
CASSVSGGSSYEQYF
>-|TRBJ1-3|-|TRBV18
TGTGCCAGCTCACCGATCGATAGCTCTGGAAACACCATATATTTT
CASSPIDSSGNTIYF
>TRBD1|TRBJ1-6|few|TRBV27
TGTGCCAGCAGTTTATCCCGGCAGGGGGGTTCACCCCTCCACTTT
CASSLSRQGGSPLHF
>TRBD1|TRBJ1-2|once|TRBV5-4
TGTGCCAGCAGCCCGAGACAGGGAATATGGGGCTACACCTTC
CASSPRQGIWGYTF
>-|TRBJ1-1|-|TRBV9
TGTGCCAGCAGCGCCGGTCGGACAGATAACACTGAAGCTTTCTTT
CASSAGRTDNTEAFF
>-|TRBJ2-7|-|TRBV6-5
TGTGCCAGCAGGCCTAAAGGGACTCCATACGAGCAGTACTTC
CASRPKGTPYEQYF
>-|TRBJ2-1|-|TRBV5-1
TGCGCCAGCAGCTTCGGAGACCCTCGCTACAATGAGCAGTTCTTC
CASSFGDPRYNEQFF
>TRBD2|TRBJ2-5|-|TRBV6-6
TGTGCCAGCATCTCGGGGGGGGTCTCCCAAGAGACCCAGTACTTC
CASISGGVSQETQYF
>TRBD1|TRBJ2-1|once|TRBV5-1
TGCGCCAGCAGCTTGTCACGGACAGGGGGCTACAATGAGCAGTTCTTC
CASSLSRTGGYNEQFF
>TRBD1|TRBJ1-4|-|TRBV6-6
TGTGCCAGCAGACCGGGACAGGGACGTGAAAAACTGTTTTTT
CASRPGQGREKLFF
>TRBD1|TRBJ1-2|-|TRBV6-4
TGTGCCAGCAGCCAGACAGGGGGCAATGGCTACACCTTC
CASSQTGGNGYTF
>TRBD1|TRBJ1-5|-|TRBV5-6
TGTGCCAGCAGGTGGCCGGGACAGGGGAGCTCATATAGCAATCAGCCCCAGCATTTT
CASRWPGQGSSYSNQPQHF
>TRBD1|TRBJ2-7|-|TRBV28
TGTGCCAGCAGTGTACAGGGGGCATCAGGCTACGAGCAGTACTTC
CASSVQGASGYEQYF